One sample yielded the 11 T cell receptor beta chains listed below, sequenced in a study of cytomegalovirus exposure and HLA in healthy donors. The primer mix had 60 Vbeta and 13 Jbeta primers. Sequencing used immunoSEQ multiplex PCR; TCRdb keeps in-frame clones, though not all of them. The sample data list under 70,000 clones. The material sequenced was PBMCs. These receptors were collected from a man aged 50 to 60 in good health and CMV-seropositive.

The rearrangement uses TRBV6-1 and TRBJ2-1; 11 positions match TRBD2. CDR3 length equals 16 residues. Germline trimming cut 1 base from V and 6 bases from J; bases unmatched to any gene: 5. Germline lookup yields CDR1 MNHNS and CDR2 SASEGT. The CDR3 reads CASSEGVAGGLNEQFF. As DNA, the CDR3 is TGTGCCAGCAGTGAAGGAGTAGCGGGGGGGCTCAATGAGCAGTTCTTC.

This sequence joins TRBV4-1 and TRBJ2-1; a possible D gene is TRBD2 (6 bases). This CDR3 has 14 amino acids. Germline CDR1 MGHRA, CDR2 YSYEKL. V lost 4 bases and J 9 bases, leaving 16 bases between the germline ends. The CDR3 loop is CASSPWVGGSEQFF. As DNA, the CDR3 is TGCGCCAGCAGCCCCTGGGTGGGGGGAAGTGAGCAGTTCTTC.

V gene TRBV19 combines with J gene TRBJ1-2; D is uncertain. CDR1 is LNHDA and CDR2 is SQIVND in the germline V gene (reference sequence). This CDR3 is built from 12 residues. The ends were cut back, 9 bases at V and 8 bases at J, with 16 bases in the middle. CDR3 in DNA: TGTGCCAGCAAAGAGACCGGAGGGGGCTACACCTTC. Encoded protein: CASKETGGGYTF.

This sequence joins TRBV18 and TRBJ2-1, with D possibly matching TRBD1 (5 bases). The germline V gene has CDR1 KGHSH and CDR2 LQKENI. This CDR3 has 14 amino acids. Trimming took 6 bases from V and 0 from J, leaving 9 bases between them. CDR3 sequence: CASSWTSSYNEQFF. For the CDR3, the DNA is TGTGCCAGCTCGTGGACAAGCTCCTACAATGAGCAGTTCTTC.

The chain uses TRBV6-5 and TRBJ1-3; no clear D gene. The CDR3 totals 15 residues. V was trimmed by 2 bases and J by 0 bases, leaving 8 bases between them. Germline CDR1 MNHEY, CDR2 SVGAGI. Here the CDR3 DNA reads TGTGCCAGCAGTTACGGACTGATCTCTGGAAACACCATATATTTT. The encoded protein is CASSYGLISGNTIYF.

Concerning this clone itself: One end of the junction varies from germline; a read error may be responsible. The rearrangement joins TRBV18 to TRBJ2-2; 10 nucleotides agree with TRBD1. Germline V gives CDR1 KGHSH, CDR2 LQKENI. CDR3 length equals 16 residues. The CDR3 sequence: CASAPDRGRGAGELFF. The CDR3 coding sequence is TGTGCCAGCGCACCTGACAGGGGGCGCGGAGCCGGGGAGCTGTTTTTT.

About this clone: At one of its ends the junction is not consistent with the germline gene, which may arise from a read error. The chain carries TRBV18 and TRBJ1-1, with D uncertain. The CDR3 has 13 residues. Germline V gene data show CDR1 as KGHSH and CDR2 as LQKENI. The CDR3 region has the DNA TGTGCCAGCTCACCAACGGGGAACACTGAAGATTTCTTT. Protein sequence: CASSPTGNTEDFF.

The gene calls are TRBV5-1 and TRBJ2-7; 10 nucleotides align to TRBD2. CDR3 length equals 16 residues. The germline CDR1 and CDR2 sequences are SGHRS and YFSETQ. The V and J ends lost 0 bases and 6 bases, in that order; junction bases with no gene match: 9. In nucleotides, the CDR3 is TGCGCCAGCAGCTTGGCCCAGCGGGGGGGGTCGGGCGAGCAGTACTTC. Translating it yields CASSLAQRGGSGEQYF.

This chain uses TRBV2 with TRBJ2-7; 8 positions agree with TRBD1. CDR3 length: 14 amino acids. Trimming removed 6 bases from V and 4 bases from J; junction bases left unmatched: 8. Germline V gives CDR1 SNHLY, CDR2 FYNNEI. The CDR3: CASRGQGPSYEQYF. The CDR3 coding sequence is TGTGCCAGCAGAGGACAGGGTCCAAGTTACGAGCAGTACTTC.

A note on this clone: Germline and junction disagree at one end, which may indicate a read error. This chain joins TRBV30 and TRBJ1-5; TRBD1 is a possible D gene (5 bases). The CDR3 totals 15 residues. Germline CDR1 reads GTSNPN; CDR2 reads SVGIG (reference sequence). The CDR3 coding sequence is TGTGCCGGGAGTCGAGACAGCTATAGCAATCAGCCCCAGCATTTT. Protein sequence: CAGSRDSYSNQPQHF. Based on the CDR3 plus reference TRBV30 and TRBJ1-5, the full variable domain is SQTIHQWPATLVQPVGSPLSLECTVEGTSNPNLYWYRQAAGRGLQLLFYSVGIGQISSEVPQNLSASRPQDRQFILSSKKLLLSDSGFYLCAGSRDSYSNQPQHFGDGTRLSIL.

This rearrangement joins TRBV5-4 to TRBJ2-7; 8 bases are shared with TRBD1. This CDR3 has 14 amino acids. Germline V gene sequence: CDR1 SGHNT, CDR2 YYREEE (reference sequence). The ends lost 4 bases at V and 6 bases at J; junction bases unmatched: 9. The CDR3 nucleotides read TGTGCCAGCAGCCCTGGTGGGACAGGCGCCGAGCAGTACTTC. Residues: CASSPGGTGAEQYF.